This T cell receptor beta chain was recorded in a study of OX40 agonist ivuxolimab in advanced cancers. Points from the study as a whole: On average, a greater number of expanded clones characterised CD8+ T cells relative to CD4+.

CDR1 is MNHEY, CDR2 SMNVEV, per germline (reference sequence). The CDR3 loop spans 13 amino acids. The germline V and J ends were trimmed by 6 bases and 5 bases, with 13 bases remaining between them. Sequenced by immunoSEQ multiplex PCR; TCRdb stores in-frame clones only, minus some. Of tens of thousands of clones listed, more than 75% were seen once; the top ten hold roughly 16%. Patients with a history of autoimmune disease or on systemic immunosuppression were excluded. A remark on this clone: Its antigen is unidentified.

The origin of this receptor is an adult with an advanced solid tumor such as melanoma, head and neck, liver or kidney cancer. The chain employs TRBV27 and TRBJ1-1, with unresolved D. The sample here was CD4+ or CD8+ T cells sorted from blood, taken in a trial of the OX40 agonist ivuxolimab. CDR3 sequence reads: CASRISASTEAFF. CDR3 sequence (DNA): TGTGCCAGCAGGATTTCGGCGTCGACTGAAGCTTTCTTT.